The 19 T cell receptor beta chains presented below share a single source sample, sequenced in a study of monozygotic twins with inflammatory bowel disease. TCRdb processed the 5' RACE reads again and assigns one entry to each CDR3 protein, with no DNA. The data include approximately 400,000 distinct CDR3 sequences; the top ten clones carry 2.4%. What was sequenced was blood. The receptors here all came from a human donor with ulcerative colitis or Crohn's disease, or a healthy co-twin of an affected twin (not recorded which).

This chain joins TRBV20-1 and TRBJ2-6. This CDR3 spans 14 amino acids. The germline gives CDR1 DFQATT, CDR2 SNEGSKA (reference sequence). CDR3 region: CSLLHSSGANVLTF.

The gene calls are TRBV12-3 or TRBV12-4 and TRBJ1-1; the D call of TRBD1 rests on TCRdb alone, since no DNA is present to check it. This CDR3 has 12 residues. The CDR3 protein is CASRPDRGQAFF.

V and J are TRBV5-1 and TRBJ2-4. Germline V gives CDR1 SGHRS, CDR2 YFSETQ. The CDR3 spans 16 residues. The CDR3 sequence is CASSLEAGVTKNIQYF.

The chain is built from TRBV12-3 or TRBV12-4 and TRBJ1-2. This CDR3 comprises 15 residues. This CDR3 reads CASSLVASIGYGYTF.

This rearrangement joins TRBV5-5 to TRBJ2-7; TCRdb returns TRBD1, unconfirmable since there is no DNA. In germline, CDR1 is SGHKS, CDR2 YYEKEE (reference sequence). The CDR3 covers 15 residues. The CDR3 is CASSPTHTGGSEQYF. Combining the CDR3 with reference TRBV5-5 and TRBJ2-7 gives the whole variable domain DAGVTQSPTHLIKTRGQQVTLRCSPISGHKSVSWYQQVLGQGPQFIFQYYEKEERGRGNFPDRFSARQFPNYSSELNVNALLLGDSALYLCASSPTHTGGSEQYFGPGTRLTVT.

This chain connects TRBV25-1 to TRBJ1-2. The CDR3 spans 13 residues. Looked up from germline, CDR1 is MGHDK and CDR2 is SYGVNS. CDR3: CASSEASNYGYTF.

The J gene is TRBJ1-5, the V gene TRBV5-1; the TRBD1 assignment by TCRdb is unverifiable without DNA. Germline lookup yields CDR1 SGHRS and CDR2 YFSETQ. The CDR3 sequence is 15 residues long. The CDR3 region is CASSSSGGAGQPQHF.

V gene TRBV18 combines with J gene TRBJ1-6. The CDR3 is made up of 17 amino acids. The V gene's germline CDR1 is KGHSH and CDR2 LQKENI. CDR3 sequence: CASSPSASSSYNSPLHF.

The chain combines TRBV7-9 with TRBJ1-2; TCRdb's D call of TRBD1 is untestable without DNA. The V gene's germline CDR1 is SEHNR and CDR2 FQNEAQ (reference sequence). The CDR3 spans 13 residues. CDR3 protein: CASSFLDRAGYTF.

The genes are TRBV5-1 and TRBJ2-3; TCRdb's assignment of TRBD1 cannot be checked, as there is no DNA. The CDR3 runs to 17 residues. Germline V gene sequence: CDR1 SGHRS, CDR2 YFSETQ. This CDR3 reads CASSLVVGTPNTDTQYF.

The chain employs TRBV7-2 and TRBJ2-5; TCRdb proposes TRBD2, but this gene call is untestable without DNA. The CDR3 is made up of 14 amino acids. In germline, CDR1 is SGHTA, CDR2 FQGNSA. CDR3 residues: CASSSGSPRETQYF.

This rearrangement joins TRBV12-3 or TRBV12-4 to TRBJ1-2; TCRdb outputs TRBD1, but without DNA this stays unchecked. The CDR3 has 11 residues. The CDR3 is CAIEQGWGYTF.

The rearrangement uses TRBV7-9 and TRBJ2-3; the D call from TCRdb, TRBD2, cannot be confirmed without DNA. The CDR3 length is 16 residues. Per the germline V gene, CDR1 is SEHNR and CDR2 is FQNEAQ (reference sequence). The CDR3 sequence: CASSLGLAGLTDTQYF.

This rearrangement joins TRBV4-2 to TRBJ1-5. This CDR3 has 13 amino acids. Germline CDR1 is LGHNA and CDR2 is YNFKEQ. The CDR3 protein is CASSQGTDQPQHF.

The chain uses TRBV7-2 and TRBJ2-2; TCRdb gives TRBD1 as the D gene, but with no DNA this cannot be confirmed. CDR1 is SGHTA, CDR2 FQGNSA, per germline. The CDR3 length is 15 residues. The CDR3 is CASSRQGANTGELFF.

The chain employs TRBV15 and TRBJ2-3; TCRdb indicates TRBD2, and absent DNA this call remains unverified. Per germline, CDR1 LNHNV and CDR2 YYDKDF (reference sequence). The CDR3 extends over 16 amino acids. CDR3 protein: CATSRDRLAGVDTQYF.

This clonotype is deemed large by its frequency. V gene TRBV11-2 combines with J gene TRBJ2-1; absent DNA, TCRdb's TRBD2 call cannot be checked. In germline, CDR1 is SGHAT, CDR2 FQNNGV. The CDR3 loop spans 15 amino acids. The CDR3 is CASSYNMGRGNEQFF.

The chain employs TRBV4-2 and TRBJ2-5. The germline V gene has CDR1 LGHNA and CDR2 YNFKEQ. CDR3 length: 14 residues. Here the CDR3 reads CASSLSLSQETQYF.

V gene TRBV20-1 combines with J gene TRBJ2-3. Germline CDR1 and CDR2: DFQATT and SNEGSKA (reference sequence). The CDR3 contains 12 residues. The chain's CDR3 is CSAQSGTDTQYF.